A selection of T cell receptor beta chains follows, all from one sample in a study of T cell repertoires in cytomegalovirus infection. Their target antigens are unknown. Using its own MiXCR run on the reads, TCRdb lists one record per CDR3 protein. The table has about 700,000 distinct CDR3 sequences, 33% seen once. The sample in question was cultured PBMCs, obtained from culture after CMV antigen stimulation. The receptors were gathered from a human donor in good health (CMV status not recorded). Some clones in this sample may be carry-over from other donors' samples. Both conserved end residues are part of each CDR3. A D gene is named only where the DNA matches it firmly. The size field is filled for only some rows; it gives once, few, many or a size class.

J,size,D,V,CDR3,DNA
TRBJ2-1,-,TRBD2,TRBV12-5,CASGLVIGTSGPHREMEQFF,TGTGCTAGTGGTTTGGTAATCGGGACTAGCGGGCCCCATAGGGAAATGGAGCAGTTCTTC
TRBJ1-1,-,-,TRBV7-9,CASSGDKQEAFF,TGTGCCAGCAGCGGCGACAAACAGGAAGCTTTCTTT
TRBJ2-5,few,-,TRBV20-1,CSASEDSQETQYF,TGCAGTGCCTCAGAGGATTCCCAAGAGACCCAGTACTTC
TRBJ2-3,-,-,TRBV27,CASSLLGSSDAQYF,TGTGCCAGCAGCCTGTTAGGGTCCTCGGATGCGCAGTATTTT
TRBJ2-1,few,-,TRBV7-6,CASSHRASWMDNEQFF,TGTGCCAGCAGCCACCGGGCTAGCTGGATGGACAATGAGCAGTTCTTC
TRBJ2-5,-,-,TRBV7-2,CASSGGPKGETQYF,TGTGCCAGCAGCGGGGGCCCTAAAGGGGAGACCCAGTACTTC
TRBJ2-5,few,TRBD2,TRBV7-8,CASSLGRLAGETQYF,TGTGCCAGCAGCTTAGGACGCCTAGCGGGTGAGACCCAGTACTTC
TRBJ1-6,-,TRBD1,TRBV11-2,CASSLRTRGLGQNSPLHF,TGTGCCAGCAGCCTAAGAACAAGGGGGCTGGGACAAAATTCACCCCTCCACTTT
TRBJ2-3,-,-,TRBV7-9,CASIFWGAGTDTQYF,TGTGCCAGCATATTTTGGGGGGCCGGCACAGATACGCAGTATTTT
TRBJ2-7,few,-,TRBV15,CATSRDGVGNEQYF,TGTGCCACCAGCAGAGATGGGGTAGGAAACGAGCAGTACTTC
TRBJ2-3,many,TRBD2,TRBV7-2,CASSLARASGGKTDTQYF,TGTGCCAGCAGCTTAGCTAGGGCTAGCGGGGGGAAGACAGATACGCAGTATTTT
TRBJ2-7,-,-,TRBV11-2,CASSLGRLANRDYEQYF,TGTGCCAGCAGCTTAGGACGGTTAGCGAACCGGGATTACGAGCAGTACTTC
TRBJ2-2,few,-,TRBV12-5,CASGSQDRTGELFF,TGTGCTAGTGGCAGCCAGGACCGCACCGGGGAGCTGTTTTTT
TRBJ2-7,-,TRBD1,TRBV7-2,CASSPRQGDHEQYF,TGTGCCAGCAGCCCGAGACAGGGGGATCACGAGCAGTACTTC
TRBJ2-5,few,-,TRBV12-3/TRBV12-4,CASMIQGRETQYF,TGTGCCAGCATGATACAGGGTAGGGAGACCCAGTACTTC
TRBJ1-6,-,-,TRBV5-5,CASSLPRTDNSPLHF,TGTGCCAGCAGCTTGCCCAGGACAGATAATTCACCCCTCCACTTT
TRBJ2-5,-,TRBD2,TRBV5-4,CASSLAGRYQETQYF,TGTGCCAGCAGCTTGGCCGGGAGGTACCAAGAGACCCAGTACTTC
TRBJ1-1,few,TRBD1,TRBV5-1,CASSSGTGVNTEAFF,TGCGCCAGCAGCTCCGGGACAGGGGTGAACACTGAAGCTTTCTTT
TRBJ1-1,many,-,TRBV7-2,CASGTGGPEAFF,TGTGCCAGCGGAACCGGGGGCCCTGAAGCTTTCTTT
TRBJ2-7,few,TRBD2,TRBV12-3/TRBV12-4,CASNRGGLAGPYEQYF,TGTGCCAGCAACAGGGGTGGCCTAGCGGGACCTTACGAGCAGTACTTC
TRBJ1-3,few,TRBD1,TRBV7-8,CASSGRTGRNTIYF,TGTGCCAGCAGCGGCAGGACAGGACGAAACACCATATATTTT
TRBJ2-7,-,TRBD1,TRBV20-1,CSAGPGQTYEQYF,TGCAGTGCTGGACCGGGACAGACCTACGAGCAGTACTTC
TRBJ2-7,-,-,TRBV4-2,CASSQVNSGTYEQYF,TGTGCCAGCAGCCAAGTTAATAGCGGTACCTACGAGCAGTACTTC
TRBJ2-2,-,TRBD1,TRBV20-1,CSARDSGTGDTGELFF,TGCAGTGCTAGAGATTCCGGGACAGGAGACACCGGGGAGCTGTTTTTT
TRBJ2-7,few,TRBD1,TRBV7-6,CASSSSGQGGSYEQYF,TGTGCCAGCAGCTCCTCCGGACAGGGGGGCTCCTACGAGCAGTACTTC
TRBJ1-6,-,-,TRBV27,CASRAPGYTSPLHF,TGTGCCAGCAGAGCCCCGGGTTACACTTCACCCCTCCACTTT
TRBJ1-5,-,-,TRBV14,CASSQVRKTYQPQHF,TGTGCCAGCAGCCAAGTGAGAAAGACCTATCAGCCCCAGCATTTT
TRBJ2-7,few,TRBD1,TRBV6-5,CASSYPSGTGSYEQYF,TGTGCCAGCAGTTATCCATCCGGGACAGGATCCTACGAGCAGTACTTC
TRBJ2-7,-,TRBD1,TRBV20-1,CSAQTSTGGSLYEQYF,TGCAGTGCTCAGACGTCGACAGGGGGAAGCCTCTACGAGCAGTACTTC
TRBJ2-1,-,-,TRBV7-9,CASSFGRTYNEQFF,TGTGCCAGCAGCTTCGGGCGGACTTACAATGAGCAGTTCTTC
TRBJ1-1,few,-,TRBV6-1,CASSRGAYTEAFF,TGTGCCAGCAGTCGGGGGGCGTACACTGAAGCTTTCTTT
TRBJ1-5,-,TRBD1,TRBV19,CASSRTGRGNQPQHF,TGTGCCAGTAGTCGGACAGGGAGGGGCAATCAGCCCCAGCATTTT
TRBJ1-1,few,TRBD1,TRBV4-1,CASSQSGQGTEAFF,TGCGCCAGCAGCCAATCTGGACAGGGGACTGAAGCTTTCTTT
TRBJ2-1,many,-,TRBV7-2,CASSLGENEQFF,TGTGCCAGCAGCCTGGGGGAGAATGAGCAGTTCTTC
TRBJ2-1,many,-,TRBV7-8,CASSPSRYPRDEQFF,TGTGCCAGCAGCCCCTCTAGGTACCCCAGGGATGAGCAGTTCTTC
TRBJ1-2,few,-,TRBV11-2,CASSLDDGYTF,TGTGCCAGCAGCTTAGACGATGGCTACACCTTC
TRBJ2-3,many,-,TRBV7-2,CASSPGRDTQYF,TGTGCCAGCAGCCCCGGACGGGATACGCAGTATTTT
TRBJ2-3,many,-,TRBV6-1,CATGAANTQYF,TGTGCCACCGGCGCAGCTAATACGCAGTATTTT
TRBJ2-7,few,-,TRBV6-5,CASSYSVLDPSEQYF,TGTGCCAGCAGTTACTCGGTTCTAGACCCTAGCGAGCAGTACTTC
TRBJ2-1,few,TRBD2,TRBV5-1,CASSLARGGGEQFF,TGCGCCAGCAGCTTGGCGCGGGGGGGCGGTGAGCAGTTCTTC
TRBJ1-1,-,-,TRBV6-6,CASSYVRGRDTEAFF,TGTGCCAGCAGTTACGTTCGGGGGCGAGACACTGAAGCTTTCTTT
TRBJ2-1,-,-,TRBV7-2,CASHEKSSYNEQFF,TGTGCCAGCCATGAAAAAAGCTCCTACAATGAGCAGTTCTTC
TRBJ2-1,few,-,TRBV7-4,CASSLGKYVYYNEQFF,TGTGCCAGCAGCTTAGGCAAATACGTCTATTACAATGAGCAGTTCTTC
TRBJ2-7,-,-,TRBV6-5,CASSRQVGEQYF,TGTGCCAGCAGCCGACAGGTCGGCGAGCAGTACTTC
TRBJ2-3,-,-,TRBV6-2/TRBV6-3,CASSYSWGTDTQYF,TGTGCCAGCAGTTACTCGTGGGGTACAGATACGCAGTATTTT
TRBJ1-4,-,-,TRBV12-3/TRBV12-4,CASSLLTGTWGKLFF,TGTGCCAGCAGTTTACTTACAGGAACTTGGGGAAAACTGTTTTTT
TRBJ1-1,few,-,TRBV6-5,CASSGARVRTEAFF,TGTGCCAGCAGCGGGGCGCGAGTCAGGACTGAAGCTTTCTTT
TRBJ2-5,-,-,TRBV4-3,CASSQEPRGTATQYF,TGCGCCAGCAGCCAAGAGCCTAGGGGTACGGCGACCCAGTACTTC
TRBJ1-1,many,-,TRBV7-8,CASSFAGTNTEAFF,TGTGCCAGCAGCTTCGCAGGGACAAACACTGAAGCTTTCTTT
TRBJ1-2,-,-,TRBV2,CASSASPYGYTF,TGTGCCAGCAGCGCGAGCCCCTATGGCTACACCTTC
TRBJ1-1,many,-,TRBV7-6,CASSFNRVTTEAFF,TGTGCCAGCAGCTTCAACAGGGTTACCACTGAAGCTTTCTTT
TRBJ2-7,-,-,TRBV7-6,CASSSRSGISSYEQYF,TGTGCCAGCAGCTCCCGGTCAGGGATTAGCTCCTACGAGCAGTACTTC